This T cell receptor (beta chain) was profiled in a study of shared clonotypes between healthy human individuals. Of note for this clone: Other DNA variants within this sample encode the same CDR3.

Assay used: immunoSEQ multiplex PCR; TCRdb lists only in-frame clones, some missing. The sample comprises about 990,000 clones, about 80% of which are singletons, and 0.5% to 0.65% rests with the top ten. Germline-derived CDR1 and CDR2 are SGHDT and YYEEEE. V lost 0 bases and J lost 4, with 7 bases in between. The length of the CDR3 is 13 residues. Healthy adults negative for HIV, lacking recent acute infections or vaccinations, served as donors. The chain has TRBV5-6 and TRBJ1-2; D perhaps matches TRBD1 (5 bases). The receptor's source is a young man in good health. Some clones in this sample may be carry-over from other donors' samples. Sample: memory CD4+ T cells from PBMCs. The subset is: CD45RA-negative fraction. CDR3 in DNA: TGTGCCAGCAGCTTGGGTAGGGGCTATGGCTACACCTTC. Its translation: CASSLGRGYGYTF.